Sequencing of this TCR beta chain was carried out in a study of cytomegalovirus exposure and HLA in healthy donors. Study-level findings and limits: Highest at DRB1 and lowest at HLA-C, TCR association rates differed among HLA loci in a later analysis. A missense variant in DCLRE1C was later tied to TCR beta V- and J-gene trimming. While the bulk of TCR sequences proved rare, some public TCRs turned up in many donors.

PCR used 60 Vbeta primers and 13 Jbeta primers. Some clones are missing from TCRdb's copy, which holds only in-frame ones; the method was immunoSEQ multiplex PCR. The repertoire holds 160,000 or so clones, with approximately 72% as singletons. CDR3 size: 13 residues. CDR1 and CDR2 from the germline V gene are MNHNS and SASEGT. The germline V and J ends were trimmed by 6 bases and 1 base, with 9 bases remaining between them. Donors were ostensibly healthy at sampling, although undocumented immune exposures were probable. Concerning this clone itself: Its cognate antigen is unknown.

The chain combines TRBV6-1 with TRBJ2-5; D possibly corresponds to TRBD1 (6 bases). The sequenced material came from PBMCs. The TCR sequence derives from a female donor in good health and CMV-seronegative. The CDR3 DNA follows: TGTGCCAGCAGACAGGGACCCCAAGAGACCCAGTACTTC. As protein: CASRQGPQETQYF.